This TCR beta chain was retrieved from a study of response to subunit inactivated influenza vaccine. Study-level points and caveats: There was a suggestion from the authors that each seasonal influenza vaccination recruits few new T cells.

There are a few counts of this clonotype. Antigen unknown. TCRdb ran MiXCR on the RT-PCR reads and lists one entry per CDR3 protein. The sample holds fewer than 350,000 distinct CDR3 sequences, 20% to 25% seen once. The germline V gene encodes CDR1 LGHNA and CDR2 YNFKEQ. The CDR3 sequence is 13 residues long. With 0 bases removed from V and 4 bases from J, the gap between germline ends came to 6 bases. This receptor was identified in a man aged 45-69 years who received an inactivated influenza vaccine. The chain is built from TRBV4-2 and TRBJ2-5; D is undetermined. The source was PBMCs from blood, collected 21 months after vaccination. This chain's CDR3 is CASSQEWGETQYF. Written as DNA, the CDR3 is TGTGCCAGCAGCCAAGAGTGGGGAGAGACCCAGTACTTC.